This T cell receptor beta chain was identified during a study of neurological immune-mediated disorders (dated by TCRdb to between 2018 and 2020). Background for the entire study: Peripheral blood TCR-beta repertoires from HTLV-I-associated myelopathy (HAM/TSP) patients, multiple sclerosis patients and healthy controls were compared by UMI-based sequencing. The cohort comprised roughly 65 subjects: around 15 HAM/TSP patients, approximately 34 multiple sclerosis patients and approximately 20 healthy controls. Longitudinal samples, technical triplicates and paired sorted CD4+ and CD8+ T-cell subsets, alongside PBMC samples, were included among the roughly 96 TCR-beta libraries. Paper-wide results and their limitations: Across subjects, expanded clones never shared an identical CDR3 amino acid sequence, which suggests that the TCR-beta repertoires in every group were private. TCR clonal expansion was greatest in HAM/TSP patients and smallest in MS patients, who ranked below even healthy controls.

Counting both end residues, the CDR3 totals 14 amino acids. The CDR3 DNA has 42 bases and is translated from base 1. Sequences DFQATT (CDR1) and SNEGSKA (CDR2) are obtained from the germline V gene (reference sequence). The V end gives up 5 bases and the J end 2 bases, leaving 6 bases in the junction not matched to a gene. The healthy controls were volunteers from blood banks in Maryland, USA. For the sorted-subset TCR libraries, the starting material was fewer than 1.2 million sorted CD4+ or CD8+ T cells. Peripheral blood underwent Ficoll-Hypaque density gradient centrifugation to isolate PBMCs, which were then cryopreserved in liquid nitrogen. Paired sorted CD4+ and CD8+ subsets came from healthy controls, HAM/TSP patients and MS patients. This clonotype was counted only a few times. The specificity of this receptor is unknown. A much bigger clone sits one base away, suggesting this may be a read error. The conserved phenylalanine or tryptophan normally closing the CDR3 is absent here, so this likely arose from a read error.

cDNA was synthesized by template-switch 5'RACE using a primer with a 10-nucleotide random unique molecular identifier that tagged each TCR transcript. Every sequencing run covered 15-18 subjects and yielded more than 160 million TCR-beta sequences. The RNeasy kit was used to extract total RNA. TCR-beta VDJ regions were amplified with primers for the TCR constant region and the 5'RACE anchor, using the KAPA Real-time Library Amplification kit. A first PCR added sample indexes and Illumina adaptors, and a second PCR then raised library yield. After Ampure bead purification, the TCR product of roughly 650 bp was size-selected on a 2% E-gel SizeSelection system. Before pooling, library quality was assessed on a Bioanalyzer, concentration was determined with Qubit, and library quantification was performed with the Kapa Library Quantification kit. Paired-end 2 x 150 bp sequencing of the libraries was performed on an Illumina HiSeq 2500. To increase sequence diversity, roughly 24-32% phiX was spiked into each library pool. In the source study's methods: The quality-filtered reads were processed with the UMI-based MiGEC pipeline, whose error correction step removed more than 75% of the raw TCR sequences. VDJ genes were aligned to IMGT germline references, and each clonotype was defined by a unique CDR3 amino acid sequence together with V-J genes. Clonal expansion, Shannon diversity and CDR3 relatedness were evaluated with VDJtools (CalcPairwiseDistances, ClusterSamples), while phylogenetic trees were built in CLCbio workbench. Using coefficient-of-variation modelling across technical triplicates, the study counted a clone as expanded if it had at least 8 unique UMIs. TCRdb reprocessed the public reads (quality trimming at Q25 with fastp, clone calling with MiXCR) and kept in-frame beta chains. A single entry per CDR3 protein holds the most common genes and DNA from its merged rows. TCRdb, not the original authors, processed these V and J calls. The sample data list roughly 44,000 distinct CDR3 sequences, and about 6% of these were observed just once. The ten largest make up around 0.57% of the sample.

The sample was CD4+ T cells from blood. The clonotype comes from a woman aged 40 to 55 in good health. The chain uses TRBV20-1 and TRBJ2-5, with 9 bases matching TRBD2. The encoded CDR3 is CSAETSGVQETQYC. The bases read TGCAGTGCTGAGACTAGCGGAGTTCAAGAGACCCAGTACTGC.